These 21 T cell receptor beta chains were sequenced from one sample in a study of blood T cell repertoires in COVID-19. Method: immunoSEQ multiplex PCR; TCRdb's copy keeps in-frame clones and lacks some. This sample carries around 250,000 clones, over 75% of them seen once, and the ten largest clones take 1.5% to 2%. The sequenced sample consisted of PBMCs or T cells enriched from blood (not recorded which). Receptors originate from a woman between 45 and 60 years old who had recovered from COVID-19.

The chain carries TRBV29-1 and TRBJ1-2, with D possibly matching TRBD1 (6 bases). With 7 bases removed from V and 3 bases from J, the gap between germline ends came to 12 bases. This CDR3 has 12 residues. Germline lookup yields CDR1 SQVTM and CDR2 ANQGSEA. This CDR3 reads CSGKDSHYGYTF. The CDR3 DNA sequence: TGCAGCGGCAAGGACAGCCACTATGGCTACACCTTC.

V gene TRBV28 combines with J gene TRBJ1-1; D ambiguous. V lost 3 bases to trimming and J lost 10 bases, with 12 bases between them. From germline, CDR1 is MDHEN and CDR2 SYDVKM. This CDR3 comprises 12 residues. CDR3 protein: CASSLSQVGAFF. The CDR3 nucleotides are TGTGCCAGCAGTTTGTCCCAGGTGGGAGCTTTCTTT.

The chain carries TRBV29-1 and TRBJ2-3, with 14 nucleotides matching TRBD2. V was pared by 4 bases and J by 4 bases, with 7 bases of the junction left unmatched. This CDR3 region has 16 residues. Germline V gene sequence: CDR1 SQVTM, CDR2 ANQGSEA. CDR3 protein: CSVAPRTSGRSDTQYF. The CDR3 DNA reads as TGCAGCGTTGCCCCCCGGACTAGCGGGAGGTCAGATACGCAGTATTTT.

This clone appeared once. CDR3 sequence (DNA): TGCAGTGCTAGTGTCCGCGGGAGAAGTTACGAGCAGTACTTC. Amino acids: CSASVRGRSYEQYF. The chain links TRBV20-1 to TRBJ2-7; 7 bases agree with TRBD2. Germline lookup yields CDR1 DFQATT and CDR2 SNEGSKA (reference sequence). This CDR3 has 14 amino acids. Germline trimming cut 3 bases from V and 4 bases from J; bases unmatched to any gene: 9.

Turning to this clone: This sample includes further DNA sequences coding for the same CDR3. The gene calls are TRBV5-1 and TRBJ1-1, with TRBD1 identical over 8 bases. The ends lost 4 bases at V and 0 bases at J; junction bases unmatched: 2. The CDR3 spans 14 residues. Per the germline V gene, CDR1 is SGHRS and CDR2 is YFSETQ. CDR3 loop: CASSLQGVNTEAFF. In DNA, the CDR3 is TGCGCCAGCAGCCTACAGGGGGTGAACACTGAAGCTTTCTTT.

V gene TRBV28 combines with J gene TRBJ2-7, with 7 positions matching TRBD2. Germline CDR1 MDHEN, CDR2 SYDVKM. V trimming: 7 bases; J trimming: 6 bases; junction bases outside the gene matches: 9. The CDR3 has 13 amino acids. CDR3 sequence reads: CASIPAGPSEQYF. The CDR3 DNA reads TGTGCCAGCATACCAGCGGGACCCTCCGAGCAGTACTTC.

The chain joins TRBV21-1 to TRBJ2-1; the DNA was not compared with TRBD2, the D call given in the table. TRBV21-1 is a documented pseudogene. CDR3 size: 19 residues. This CDR3 reads CASSRGRNCGRSSYNEQFF. DNA for the CDR3: TGTGCCAGCAGCAGAGGACGAAATTGCGGGAGGAGCTCCTACAATGAGCAGTTCTTC.

The chain is built from TRBV10-3 and TRBJ1-3, with D hard to call. This CDR3 contains 16 residues. Trimming took off 2 bases at V and 7 bases at J, with 18 bases between the two ends. Germline V gene data show CDR1 as ENHRY and CDR2 as SYGVKD. CDR3 region: CAISEPRSARGNTIYF. Written as DNA, the CDR3 is TGTGCCATCAGTGAGCCCCGTTCGGCCCGAGGGAACACCATATATTTT.

The J gene is TRBJ2-6, the V gene TRBV5-1; 7 bases fit TRBD1. V shed 5 bases and J 0 bases; nucleotides not matched to a gene: 8. Per germline, CDR1 SGHRS and CDR2 YFSETQ. This CDR3 is 17 amino acids long. CDR3 sequence reads: CASRTGQANSGANVLTF. The CDR3 nucleotides are TGCGCCAGCAGGACTGGACAGGCTAACTCTGGGGCCAACGTCCTGACTTTC.

The V call is TRBV4-1, the J call TRBJ2-1; 8 nucleotides agree with TRBD2. V shed 4 bases, J shed 2 bases, and the junction held 7 bases outside the gene matches. There are 16 residues in the CDR3. CDR1 MGHRA and CDR2 YSYEKL come from the germline V gene. The CDR3: CASSPDGTSTYNEQFF. CDR3 nucleotide sequence: TGCGCCAGCAGCCCCGACGGGACTAGTACCTACAATGAGCAGTTCTTC.

The chain is built from TRBV5-1 and TRBJ1-1; tentative D call: TRBD1 (6 bases). Trimming removed 0 bases at V and 4 bases at J, with 13 bases between. Germline V lookup: CDR1 SGHRS, CDR2 YFSETQ. The CDR3 consists of 15 residues. In nucleotides, the CDR3 is TGCGCCAGCAGCTTGGAAGGCGGGGGGGCCACTGAAGCTTTCTTT. This encodes CASSLEGGGATEAFF.

This chain uses TRBV27 with TRBJ1-4; the D is unclear. The V and J ends lost 5 bases and 3 bases respectively, with 10 bases between them. Germline CDR1 and CDR2: MNHEY and SMNVEV (reference sequence). CDR3 length equals 14 residues. The CDR3 nucleotides read TGTGCCAGCAGTCCCTCTTATGCTAATGAAAAACTGTTTTTT. Protein sequence: CASSPSYANEKLFF.

The table lists this clone with a few counts. V is TRBV2 and J is TRBJ1-2, with 10 bases identical to TRBD1. The ends lost 6 bases at V and 7 bases at J; junction bases unmatched: 14. Germline CDR1 and CDR2: SNHLY and FYNNEI. The CDR3 loop spans 16 amino acids. The DNA for the CDR3 is TGTGCCAGCAGCGCAATGGGACAGGGGCCAATGAGTGGCTACACCTTC. Translating it yields CASSAMGQGPMSGYTF. Filled out from reference TRBV2 and TRBJ1-2, the complete variable domain reads EPEVTQTPSHQVTQMGQEVILRCVPISNHLYFYWYRQILGQKVEFLVSFYNNEISEKSEIFDDQFSVERPDGSNFTLKIRSTKLEDSAMYFCASSAMGQGPMSGYTFGSGTRLTVV.

This chain connects TRBV7-9 to TRBJ1-4; TRBD1 agrees at 10 bases. Germline V lookup: CDR1 SEHNR, CDR2 FQNEAQ (reference sequence). CDR3 length: 16 amino acids. The V and J ends lost 7 bases and 6 bases, in that order; junction bases with no gene match: 11. In DNA form, the CDR3 reads TGTGCCAGCATCCCACTCGGCGGGACAGGGGATGAAAAACTGTTTTTT. It encodes CASIPLGGTGDEKLFF.

The chain employs TRBV28 and TRBJ1-2; a weak D match, TRBD1 (6 bases). Germline V gene sequence: CDR1 MDHEN, CDR2 SYDVKM. Between the trimmed V and J ends, which lost 4 bases and 5 bases, there was a span of 11 bases. This CDR3 comprises 13 residues. The CDR3 bases are TGTGCCAGCAGTTACGGGGGGGCTTATGGCTACACCTTC. This sequence encodes CASSYGGAYGYTF.

This clone has only a few counts. The chain recombines TRBV28 with TRBJ1-5; D not resolved. CDR3 length: 16 amino acids. V lost 5 bases and J lost 2, with 16 bases in between. Germline CDR1 reads MDHEN; CDR2 reads SYDVKM. The CDR3, as DNA: TGTGCCAGCAGTCCAAAGCGGGGTTTTGGCAATCAGCCCCAGCATTTT. It translates to CASSPKRGFGNQPQHF.

This chain links TRBV12-3 or TRBV12-4 with TRBJ2-7; a possible D gene is TRBD2 (5 bases). The V and J ends lost 5 bases and 6 bases respectively, with 14 bases between them. CDR3 length: 13 residues. The CDR3 DNA sequence: TGTGCCAGCAGTGAAAAATTGGCGGGCGAGCAGTACTTC. Translation gives CASSEKLAGEQYF.

The V and J genes are TRBV2 and TRBJ2-1, with 12 positions matching TRBD2. V gave up 4 bases and J gave up 9 bases; unmatched junction bases: 10. The CDR3 spans 16 residues. CDR1 and CDR2 from the germline V gene are SNHLY and FYNNEI. The CDR3 nucleotides read TGTGCCAGCAGTGCGAGGACTAGCGGGATTCTGGGTGAGCAGTTCTTC. Protein product: CASSARTSGILGEQFF.

This clone was picked up one time. The rearrangement joins TRBV7-9 to TRBJ2-3, with 8 bases identical to TRBD2. V was pared by 6 bases and J by 10 bases, with 18 bases of the junction left unmatched. This CDR3 is built from 16 residues. Germline CDR1 is SEHNR and CDR2 is FQNEAQ (reference sequence). This chain's CDR3 is CASSTGRDAFSMSQYF. CDR3 DNA sequence: TGTGCCAGCAGTACCGGGAGGGATGCCTTTTCTATGTCGCAGTATTTT.

The chain uses TRBV7-2 and TRBJ2-3; 12 bases are a match to TRBD1. This CDR3 spans 15 amino acids. The germline V gene has CDR1 SGHTA and CDR2 FQGNSA. V lost 5 bases and J lost 3; bases outside the gene matches: 3. CDR3 sequence (DNA): TGTGCCAGCAGCCGGGACAGGGGGCGAACAGATACGCAGTATTTT. Encoded protein: CASSRDRGRTDTQYF.

The chain employs TRBV5-1 and TRBJ1-2; D uncertain. Trimming removed 8 bases from V and 3 bases from J, with 11 bases in between. CDR3 size: 12 residues. The germline CDR1 and CDR2 sequences are SGHRS and YFSETQ. CDR3 DNA sequence: TGCGCCAGTGCACACCGGGACTATGGCTACACCTTC. Residues: CASAHRDYGYTF.